This TCR beta chain was recorded in a study of cytomegalovirus exposure and HLA in healthy donors (dated by TCRdb to 2015 to 2018). Describing the broader study: An earlier analysis of roughly 610 of the donors reported about 260 Gb of sequence data and 100 million to 120 million unique TCR beta sequences obtained from some 170 million T cells. Roughly 300 gigabases of sequencing data and about 92 million unique TCR sequences made up an early release that covered several hundred HLA-typed donors. Among the roughly 400 genotyped donors, approximately 81% belonged to the genetic ancestry cluster associated with self-reported Caucasian donors. The study was designed to test whether signatures of past pathogen exposure could be identified by cataloging public T cell receptors. The study used immunosequencing to profile the T cell repertoires of some 600 subjects and linked those repertoires to cytomegalovirus serostatus. In addition to the first cohort of 666 subjects, a separate validation cohort of approximately 130 different subjects was used. To predict cytomegalovirus infection status, the study brought together high-throughput TCR immunosequencing, statistical association of individual TCRs with disease status, and machine learning. A later analysis re-analyzed previously published TCR beta repertoires from several hundred donors and added high-resolution HLA genotyping to study TCR occurrence patterns. The later analysis used no new phenotypic data to find candidate immune exposures, relying instead on TCR beta sequences and their occurrence across donors. An earlier analysis of 587 of the donors used high-throughput TCR beta sequencing to judge whether each TCR beta V gene segment behaved as functional or pseudogenic. Donor age, sex, ethnicity and CMV serostatus were compiled together with the repertoire data. In a later genetic analysis, genome-wide SNP genotypes for about three fifths of the 666 donors were used, and that subset was treated as a discovery cohort. All discovery cohort repertoires had been generated using a single sequencing platform. Class I and class II HLA loci were covered by the typing at four-digit resolution. Typing coverage differed by locus: A, B, C, DRB1 and DQB1 were typed in roughly 629-630 donors, DQA1 in about 500, DPA1 in 606, and DPB1 in approximately 450. Roughly 5 DR-DQ haplotypes were treated as single units for association and clustering because of strong linkage in the cohort. Among about 400 genotyped donors of the cohort, an average of approximately 220,000 unique TCR beta nucleotide sequences was sequenced per donor, of which roughly 17% were non-productive. Broader findings and caveats from the paper: The classifier was reported to diagnose cytomegalovirus status with high specificity and sensitivity in both the original cohort and the validation cohort. The study listed approximately 150 TCR beta chains as associated with cytomegalovirus. Immune exposure information for the cohort was limited to CMV serostatus. According to a later analysis, TCR association rates differed among HLA loci, with DRB1 alleles showing the most associated TCRs and HLA-C alleles showing the fewest. Only TCR beta chains were sequenced in this cohort, and the absence of alpha or paired-chain data limited detectable features. Correlated functional status among segregating V segments might be attributable to linkage disequilibrium, but an unknown experimental factor could not be ruled out. Assigning TCR associations to individual alleles was difficult when HLA alleles, especially DR and DQ, strongly co-occurred. Some IMGT-functional V segments, including TRBV6-2 and TRBV6-3, could not be distinguished by the 87-base-pair reads and were therefore excluded. A further reported finding was that TCR beta sequences accurately predicted the HLA-A and HLA-B alleles for most subjects in the first cohort. In an earlier analysis of some 540 of the donors, most TCR beta V segments appeared in productive rearrangements about 87% or about 30% of the time, broadly matching IMGT annotations. Sequencing depth was assumed to be roughly uniform across donors in the presence/absence analyses, though that assumption may not hold. A later genetic analysis associated a missense DCLRE1C variant with V-gene and J-gene trimming of TCR beta chains, and an independent cohort replicated the association. A later genetic analysis reported fewer N-insertions in productive TCRs among donors in an Asian-associated ancestry cluster than the roughly 720-donor mean. The authors suggested that the approach could potentially be generalized to other disease states and immunological phenotypes. HLA typing was unavailable for some donors at each locus, so association tests used only the typed subset. A later analysis found that most CMV-associated TCR beta chains appeared HLA-restricted, with HLA associations seemingly driven largely by CMV exposure. While some public TCRs were present in many individuals, most TCR sequences turned up only very rarely across donors. A later analysis associated 15,000 or so TCR beta sequences with specific HLA alleles at a false discovery rate of 0.05. Three of the identified cytomegalovirus-associated TCR beta chains were confirmed in vitro to be specific for cytomegalovirus antigens. Compared with equally common non-associated chains, HLA-associated TCR beta chains in a later analysis were more clonally expanded and had lower generation probabilities. The sequencing pipeline was judged likely to have produced a cluster of highly shared sequence variants as a technical artifact. The earlier analysis of 587 of the donors excluded 15 to 20 rarely observed V segments, including chromosome 9 orphons, because counts were too low. A later analysis reported that several top co-occurrence clusters appeared linked to parvovirus B19, influenza, CMV and Epstein-Barr virus.

The cohort consisted of 666 healthy bone marrow donors. At the time of sampling, all cohort members were nominally healthy, though unrecorded immune exposures were likely present. The donor tested CMV seronegative and was one of the 352 seronegative cohort members. Every donor gave a peripheral blood sample, and the peripheral blood mononuclear cells from that sample were used for TCR beta sequencing. The Qiagen DNeasy Blood Extraction Kit was used to extract genomic DNA from the blood cell samples. V drops 2 bases and J drops 0 bases, leaving 18 bases in between. The CDR3 covers 17 residues, taking in both the cysteine and the phenylalanine. Only the CDR3 DNA is retained, 51 bases long and in frame from the first base. From a lookup of the germline V gene, CDR1 and CDR2 are SGHRS and YFSETQ. Preparation of the library involved the immunoSEQ multiplex PCR assay. The multiplex PCR relied on a mix of 60 forward primers for TCR Vbeta segments and 13 reverse primers for TCR Jbeta segments. The CDR3 region of rearranged TCR beta genes was amplified from genomic DNA by a multiplex PCR assay. The Illumina HiSeq System was used to sequence the amplified TCR beta libraries as 87-base-pair reads. The published analysis was carried out like this. In a later analysis, some 80 million unique TCR beta chains were counted across the approximately 640 repertoires, and roughly 9.9 million of these chains were shared by at least two donors. To remove PCR and sequencing errors, raw reads were error-corrected and collapsed into unique sequences using a nearest-neighbor algorithm that merged closely related sequences. Alignment of CDR3 sequences to IMGT reference sequences was used to assign V, D and J gene segments. For a sequence to be retained, a match of at least six nucleotides was required to both a V gene segment and a J gene segment. Rearrangements were called productive when the CDR3 lacked stop codons and stayed in frame with V and J; all others were non-productive. Following IMGT convention, CDR3 was defined as the stretch from the second conserved V-encoded cysteine up to the conserved J-encoded phenylalanine. In an earlier analysis of around 570 of the donors, sequences lacking an unambiguous match to a single V gene segment were excluded. An earlier analysis of about 600 of the donors called V segments functional above 56.7% productive rearrangements and segregating when the between-donor standard deviation exceeded 5%. A statistical classification framework was developed to diagnose cytomegalovirus status using the catalog of TCR beta chain sequences. In a later analysis, V and J genes were assigned by comparing TCR nucleotide sequences against IMGT/GENE-DB human TR gene sequences. A later analysis assigned CDR3 sequences and most-parsimonious VDJ recombination scenarios with the TCRdist pipeline. In a later analysis, each TCR beta chain was defined by its CDR3 amino acid sequence together with its V-gene family, and reads lacking a unique V-gene family were excluded. To address suspected cross-contamination and a sequencing artifact, a later analysis removed a few hundred highly shared, low-generation-probability nucleotide sequences. In a later analysis, a clonal expansion index for each public chain was calculated from normalized within-repertoire ranks of inferred template counts. In a later analysis, generation probabilities were computed using a VDJ recombination model fitted to out-of-frame rearrangements, and the results were checked against IGoR. Hypergeometric tests were used in a later analysis to score TCR-TCR, TCR-HLA and TCR-CMV co-occurrence, with a repertoire-size bias correction applied to the TCR pairs. In a later analysis, false discovery rates were estimated by permuting HLA or CMV assignments 20 times. A later analysis grouped co-occurring TCRs with DBSCAN, adding TCRdist sequence similarity when clustering within HLA-allele-positive subsets. Co-occurrence clustering excluded repertoires with fewer than 30,000 or more than 120,000 public chains, plus five with anomalous nucleotide sharing. Held by TCRdb, this immuneACCESS table contains in-frame sequences only and omits some clones. Under half of the omission traces to an unresolved V gene where checked; the cause of the rest is unknown. V, J and clone size are taken as reported in that table, and D and trimming were inferred from the DNA itself. The sample yields about 180,000 clones; roughly 80% were counted once. The ten largest clones represent approximately 2.4% of the sample.

Notes on this clone: What antigen it recognizes has not been identified. Base qualities are not recorded, but no much larger clone differs from it by a single base.

The chain couples TRBV5-1 to TRBJ2-7, with TRBD1 as a weak D call on 6 bases. This TCR derives from a male donor in good health and CMV-seronegative. Source material: PBMCs. This receptor has the CDR3 CASSFGASTGSSYEQYF. The nucleotides are TGCGCCAGCAGCTTTGGGGCGAGTACAGGGAGCTCCTACGAGCAGTACTTC.